This T cell receptor beta chain was found in a study of T cells in Graves' hyperthyroidism and ophthalmopathy. Study conclusions and caveats: Most thyroid clonotypes expanded above 0.001 were also detected in blood.

Trimming took off 2 bases at V and 3 bases at J, with 13 bases between the two ends. The length of the CDR3 is 15 residues. Germline lookup yields CDR1 MNHNS and CDR2 SASEGT. Points on this clonotype: Its target is not known.

Uncontrolled infection, other autoimmune disease, pregnancy or lactation excluded patients. There were TCR beta CDR3 regions amplified from RNA transcripts. Carried out on the TCR CDR3, a first-round RT-PCR used the HTBI primer set. A single record per CDR3 protein comes from TCRdb applying MiXCR to the multiplex PCR reads. The table has over 250,000 distinct CDR3 sequences, around a quarter seen once. The sample comprised blood. The clonotype comes from a man aged 35 to 55 with Graves' hyperthyroidism that later progressed to Graves' ophthalmopathy. The chain is built from TRBV6-1 and TRBJ1-1; D not certain. CDR3 region: CASSEWVARDTEAFF. DNA of the CDR3: TGTGCCAGCAGTGAATGGGTGGCGCGGGACACTGAAGCTTTCTTT.